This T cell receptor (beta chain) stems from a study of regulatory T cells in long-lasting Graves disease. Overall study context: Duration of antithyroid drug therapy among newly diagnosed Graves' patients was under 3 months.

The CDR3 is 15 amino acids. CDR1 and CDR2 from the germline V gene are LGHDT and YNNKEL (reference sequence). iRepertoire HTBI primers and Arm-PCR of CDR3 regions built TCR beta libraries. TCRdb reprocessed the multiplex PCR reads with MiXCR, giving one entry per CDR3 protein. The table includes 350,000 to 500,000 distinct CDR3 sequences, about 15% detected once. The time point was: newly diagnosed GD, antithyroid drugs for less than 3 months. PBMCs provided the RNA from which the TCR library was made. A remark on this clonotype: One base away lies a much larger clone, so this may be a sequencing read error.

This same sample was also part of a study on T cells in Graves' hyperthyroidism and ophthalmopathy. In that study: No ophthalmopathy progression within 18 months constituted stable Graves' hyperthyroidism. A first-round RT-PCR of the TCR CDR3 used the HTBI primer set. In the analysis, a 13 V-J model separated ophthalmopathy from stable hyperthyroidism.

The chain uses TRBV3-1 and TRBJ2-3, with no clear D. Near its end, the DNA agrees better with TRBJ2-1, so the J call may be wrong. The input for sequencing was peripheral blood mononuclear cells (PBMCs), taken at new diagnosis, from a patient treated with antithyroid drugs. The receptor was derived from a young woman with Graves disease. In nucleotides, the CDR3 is TGTGCCAGCAGCCAGGGCGACCTCCGCTTTGAGCAGCAGTTCTTC. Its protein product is CASSQGDLRFEQQFF.